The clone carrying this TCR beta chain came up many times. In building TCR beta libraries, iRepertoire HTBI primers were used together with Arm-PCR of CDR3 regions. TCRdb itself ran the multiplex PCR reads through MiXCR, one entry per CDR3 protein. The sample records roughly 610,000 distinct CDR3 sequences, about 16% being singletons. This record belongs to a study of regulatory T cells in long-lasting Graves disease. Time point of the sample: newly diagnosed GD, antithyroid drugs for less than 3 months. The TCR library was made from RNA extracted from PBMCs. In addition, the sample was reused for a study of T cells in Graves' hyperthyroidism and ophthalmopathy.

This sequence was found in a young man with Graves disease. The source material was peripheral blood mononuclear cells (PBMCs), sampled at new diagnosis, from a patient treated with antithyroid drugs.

CDR3 loop: CASTPFAGGRAHTQYF. The DNA of the CDR3 is TGTGCCAGCACCCCTTTTGCGGGCGGGAGGGCACATACGCAGTATTTT. The V gene is TRBV12-3 or TRBV12-4, the J gene TRBJ2-3; 9 bases are shared with TRBD2. The CDR3 has 16 amino acids. The trim removed 7 bases at V and 7 bases at J, leaving 15 bases unmatched.